This TCR beta chain was recovered during a study of CXCR3-negative and CXCR3-positive naive CD8 T cells. About the study: Sequencing yielded some 140 million TRB reads, roughly 1.5 +/- 0.3 million per library. Findings and caveats of the study: Hydrophobicity was higher for TRB CDR3s found in CXCR3-positive naive cells than in CXCR3-negative naive cells. TRBV-TRBJ usage matched between naive CXCR3-negative and CXCR3-positive cells but not between memory cells.

Libraries of TRB cDNA were made by 5' RACE and carried UMIs. From its re-call of the 5' RACE reads, TCRdb lists each CDR3 protein once, without DNA. The specimen's table records about 150,000 distinct CDR3 sequences. The CDR3 has 14 residues. With regard to this clonotype: Its antigen is unknown.

The sequenced sample consisted of naive CXCR3+ CD8+ T cells from blood. Sample subset: CD45RO-CCR7+CD27+CD95- naive CD8+ T cells expressing CXCR3 (TNR3+). This chain links TRBV12-3 or TRBV12-4 with TRBJ2-4; TCRdb lists TRBD1, though no DNA is available to test this call. The sequence was obtained from a human donor in good health. Some clones in this sample may be carry-over from other donors' samples. The CDR3 loop reads CASTRGQAKNIQYF.